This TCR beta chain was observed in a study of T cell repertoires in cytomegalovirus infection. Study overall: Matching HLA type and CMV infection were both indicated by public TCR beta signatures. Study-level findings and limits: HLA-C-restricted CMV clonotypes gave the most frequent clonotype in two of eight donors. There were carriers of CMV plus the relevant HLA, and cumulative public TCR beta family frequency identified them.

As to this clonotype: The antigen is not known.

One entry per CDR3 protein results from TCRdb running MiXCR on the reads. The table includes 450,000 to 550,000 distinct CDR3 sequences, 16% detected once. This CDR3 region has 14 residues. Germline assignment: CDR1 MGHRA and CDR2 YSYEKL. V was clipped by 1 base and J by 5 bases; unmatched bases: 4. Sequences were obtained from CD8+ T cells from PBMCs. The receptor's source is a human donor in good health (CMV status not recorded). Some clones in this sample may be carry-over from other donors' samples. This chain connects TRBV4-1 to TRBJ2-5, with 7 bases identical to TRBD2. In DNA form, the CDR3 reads TGCGCCAGCAGCCAAGGGGGAGGGCGGGAGACCCAGTACTTC. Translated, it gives CASSQGGGRETQYF.